One T cell receptor (beta chain) is described in this entry. Its antigen is not known. Constant-segment-primed 5'RACE gave TCR alpha and TCR beta cDNA libraries with sample barcodes and UMIs. TCRdb independently ran MiXCR on the 5' RACE reads; one entry per CDR3 protein. The profile shows 130,000 to 150,000 distinct CDR3 sequences, approximately 21% of them singletons. These data belong to a study of T-cell memory formation after mild COVID-19. Per germline, CDR1 DFQATT and CDR2 SNEGSKA (reference sequence). This CDR3 is 14 amino acids long. Trimming took off 2 bases at V and 5 bases at J, with 12 bases between the two ends. The study, taken as a whole, reports: Whether second-wave clones peaking at day 37 were SARS-CoV-2 specific went unconfirmed. A second wave expanding day 15 to 37 was CD4+-biased; contracting clones were balanced.

This TCR was sampled from an adult woman who had mild COVID-19 (a few samples of this study predate the infection). Cell type and time point are not known. This chain joins TRBV20-1 and TRBJ1-4; D unclear. The sequenced sample consisted of PBMCs or a T cell subset sorted from them (not recorded which). CDR3 bases: TGCAGTGCTAGATCACCAGAGTTAAATGAAAAACTGTTTTTT. This codes for CSARSPELNEKLFF.